A single sample gave rise to the 26 T cell receptor beta chains below, sequenced in a study of T cells in Graves' hyperthyroidism and ophthalmopathy. Amplified TCR beta CDR3 regions derived from RNA transcripts. The study used the HTBI primer set for a first-round RT-PCR of the TCR CDR3. MiXCR was run by TCRdb on the multiplex PCR reads, yielding one entry per CDR3 protein. The sample contains more than 600,000 distinct CDR3 sequences, around 15% of which appear only once. Sequenced material: blood. All receptors come from a man between 18 and 29 years old with Graves' hyperthyroidism.

The chain employs TRBV19 and TRBJ2-1; D might be TRBD1 or TRBD2, each matching 5 bases. The CDR3 consists of 12 residues. Germline CDR1 and CDR2: LNHDA and SQIVND (reference sequence). V gave up 2 bases and J gave up 7 bases, with 6 bases separating them. The CDR3 is CASSIWGNEQFF. DNA of the CDR3: TGTGCCAGTAGTATATGGGGGAATGAGCAGTTCTTC.

V usage is TRBV7-9 and J usage is TRBJ2-1; D is perhaps TRBD2 (6 bases). Germline lookup yields CDR1 SEHNR and CDR2 FQNEAQ (reference sequence). Trimming took off 4 bases at V and 1 base at J, with 11 bases between the two ends. CDR3 length: 15 amino acids. DNA of the CDR3: TGTGCCAGCAGCTGGCCTAGCGTATCCTACAATGAGCAGTTCTTC. Protein product: CASSWPSVSYNEQFF.

This clonotype appeared many times. The chain is built from TRBV7-3 and TRBJ2-3; D remains ambiguous. The CDR3 contains 15 residues. V lost 8 bases, J lost 3 bases, and 18 bases lay in between. CDR1 is SGHTA, CDR2 FQGTGA, per germline. As DNA, the CDR3 is TGTGCCAGCTCCCGCCCGGCAAGTGGGACAGATACGCAGTATTTT. Translated: CASSRPASGTDTQYF.

The chain has TRBV28 and TRBJ2-1; 14 bases match TRBD2. This CDR3 region has 17 residues. The trim removed 6 bases at V and 9 bases at J, leaving 13 bases unmatched. Germline CDR1 MDHEN, CDR2 SYDVKM. The CDR3 is CASSTSFPGLAGAEQFF. As DNA, the CDR3 is TGTGCCAGCAGCACGTCCTTCCCGGGACTAGCGGGAGCTGAGCAGTTCTTC.

This clonotype was picked up a small number of times. V is TRBV7-8 and J is TRBJ2-3; 9 positions match TRBD2. Germline lookup yields CDR1 SGHVS and CDR2 FQNEAQ. V was clipped by 4 bases and J by 3 bases; unmatched bases: 8. This CDR3 has 16 amino acids. CDR3 amino acids: CASSSRGTSGTDTQYF. CDR3 nucleotides: TGTGCCAGCAGCTCCCGGGGTACTAGCGGGACAGATACGCAGTATTTT. Combining the CDR3 with reference TRBV7-8 and TRBJ2-3 gives the whole variable domain GAGVSQSPRYKVAKRGQDVALRCDPISGHVSLFWYQQALGQGPEFLTYFQNEAQLDKSGLPSDRFFAERPEGSVSTLKIQRTQQEDSAVYLCASSSRGTSGTDTQYFGPGTRLTVL.

The chain joins TRBV5-4 to TRBJ2-1; D uncertain. The CDR3 spans 13 residues. V lost 0 bases to trimming and J lost 10 bases, with 11 bases between them. Germline V gives CDR1 SGHNT, CDR2 YYREEE (reference sequence). Here the CDR3 reads CASSLVVEEEQFF. For the CDR3, the DNA is TGTGCCAGCAGCTTGGTGGTCGAGGAAGAGCAGTTCTTC.

This clonotype has ten or more counts. The rearrangement joins TRBV12-3 or TRBV12-4 to TRBJ2-3; 10 bases line up with TRBD1. The CDR3 is made up of 14 amino acids. V lost 3 bases, J lost 11 bases, and 8 bases stayed unmatched. CDR3 nucleotide sequence: TGTGCCAGCAGTTTTGAGGGACAGGGGTTCGAGCAGTATTTT. Protein sequence: CASSFEGQGFEQYF.

This clonotype was observed at least ten times. Here the CDR3 reads CASSFPGTDYGYTF. CDR3 nucleotides: TGTGCCAGCAGCTTCCCGGGGACGGACTATGGCTACACCTTC. The J gene is TRBJ1-2, the V gene TRBV7-9; D might be TRBD1 (5 bases). Between the trimmed V and J ends, which lost 3 bases and 3 bases, there was a span of 11 bases. The germline CDR1 and CDR2 sequences are SEHNR and FQNEAQ (reference sequence). The CDR3 spans 14 residues. The variable domain in full, with the rest retrieved from reference TRBV7-9 and TRBJ1-2, is DTGVSQNPRHKITKRGQNVTFRCDPISEHNRLYWYRQTLGQGPEFLTYFQNEAQLEKSRLLSDRFSAERPKGSFSTLEIQRTEQGDSAMYLCASSFPGTDYGYTFGSGTRLTVV.

This clonotype was picked up many times. This chain links TRBV24-1 with TRBJ2-1, with 10 nucleotides matching TRBD2. CDR1 and CDR2 from the germline V gene are KGHDR and SFDVKD. CDR3 size: 15 residues. With V trimmed by 6 bases and J by 3 bases, 4 bases remained unmatched. DNA of the CDR3: TGTGCCACCAGTTCCCTAGCGGGAGACTACAATGAGCAGTTCTTC. Amino acid sequence: CATSSLAGDYNEQFF.

This clonotype has at least ten counts. V is TRBV7-9 and J is TRBJ2-3; D not certain. The CDR3 spans 16 residues. CDR1 is SEHNR, CDR2 FQNEAQ, per germline (reference sequence). V lost 5 bases and J lost 3, with 18 bases in between. CDR3 protein: CASSRRSGVATDTQYF. CDR3 DNA: TGTGCCAGCAGCCGACGGTCCGGAGTGGCGACAGATACGCAGTATTTT.

The chain is built from TRBV12-3 or TRBV12-4 and TRBJ1-4; weak D call: TRBD1 (6 bases). V dropped 3 bases and J dropped 7 bases, with 12 bases sitting between them. The CDR3 has 14 amino acids. The CDR3 loop reads CASSLYRAGEKLFF. CDR3 in DNA: TGTGCCAGCAGTTTGTACAGGGCCGGTGAAAAACTGTTTTTT.

This clonotype is a singleton in its sample. The chain carries TRBV29-1 and TRBJ2-3; D is perhaps TRBD1 or TRBD2 (6 bases each). Germline-derived CDR1 and CDR2 are SQVTM and ANQGSEA. The length of the CDR3 is 14 residues. Trimming took off 7 bases at V and 5 bases at J, with 19 bases between the two ends. CDR3 region: CSAFVRGGRDTQYF. CDR3 in DNA: TGCAGCGCCTTTGTCAGGGGAGGAAGAGATACGCAGTATTTT.

The sample holds a few counts of this clonotype. The V gene is TRBV4-2, the J gene TRBJ2-1; the match to TRBD2 covers 9 bases. The CDR3 contains 16 residues. CDR1 is LGHNA, CDR2 YNFKEQ, per germline. V trimming: 0 bases; J trimming: 4 bases; junction bases outside the gene matches: 4. The chain's CDR3 is CASSQETSGGYNEQFF. For the CDR3, the DNA is TGTGCCAGCAGCCAAGAAACCAGCGGGGGGTACAATGAGCAGTTCTTC.

On this clonotype itself: A read error is possible here, since a much larger clone lies one base away. The rearrangement joins TRBV6-1 to TRBJ2-7; D uncertain. The ends were cut back, 2 bases at V and 3 bases at J, with 2 bases in the middle. CDR3 length equals 11 residues. Germline assignment: CDR1 MNHNS and CDR2 SASEGT. The CDR3 DNA reads TGTGCCAGCAGTGAACGCTACGAGCAGTACTTC. It is translated as CASSERYEQYF.

This clonotype was observed many times. The V gene is TRBV6-2 or TRBV6-3, the J gene TRBJ2-1; TRBD2 might be the D (5 bases). This CDR3 has 14 residues. CDR1 and CDR2 from the germline V gene are MNHEY and SVGEGT. V was clipped by 0 bases and J by 6 bases, with 9 bases between them. The CDR3 loop reads CASSYSGGFNEQFF. The DNA for the CDR3 is TGTGCCAGCAGTTACTCGGGCGGGTTCAATGAGCAGTTCTTC.

This clonotype was found once. The CDR3 DNA reads TGTGCCAGCAGCCAAGAAGACGGGACTAGCGGGGGCGCCTTCTACAATGAGCAGTTCTTC. This gives the protein CASSQEDGTSGGAFYNEQFF. The V and J genes are TRBV4-2 and TRBJ2-1, with 14 nucleotides matching TRBD2. The CDR3 is made up of 20 amino acids. The J segment lost 3 bases and the V segment lost 0 bases, leaving 10 bases of the junction unmatched. From germline, CDR1 is LGHNA and CDR2 YNFKEQ.

This clonotype was counted only a few times. Here the CDR3 reads CAWSVWSLNSNQPQHF. CDR3 DNA: TGTGCCTGGAGTGTTTGGTCTTTAAATAGCAATCAGCCCCAGCATTTT. The J gene is TRBJ1-5, the V gene TRBV30; D is uncertain. Per the germline V gene, CDR1 is GTSNPN and CDR2 is SVGIG (reference sequence). V lost 0 bases to trimming and J lost 0 bases, with 12 bases between them. The CDR3 spans 16 residues.

The sample holds many counts of this clonotype. A read error may account for a junction end that differs from germline. This chain links TRBV18 with TRBJ2-3; no clear D. Germline CDR1 is KGHSH and CDR2 is LQKENI. The CDR3 is 12 residues long. The DNA of the CDR3 is TGTGCCAGCTCCCATAGCAGAGATACGCAGTATTTT. Its translation: CASSHSRDTQYF.

This clonotype was observed a few times. This chain uses TRBV12-3 or TRBV12-4 with TRBJ2-3; 7 bases map to TRBD2. J gave up 1 base and V 3 bases, and 7 bases lay outside the gene matches. The CDR3 covers 16 residues. In nucleotides, the CDR3 is TGTGCCAGCAGTTTCCATCTAGCGGTAGGCACAGATACGCAGTATTTT. Translating gives CASSFHLAVGTDTQYF.

This clonotype was detected ten times or more. The CDR3 DNA reads as TGTGCCAGCAGTATTGACAGGGGGCAGACTGAAGCTTTCTTT. It translates to CASSIDRGQTEAFF. The gene calls are TRBV11-2 and TRBJ1-1; 10 bases are a match to TRBD1. V lost 6 bases, J lost 5 bases, and 6 bases stayed unmatched. This CDR3 is 14 amino acids long. The germline gives CDR1 SGHAT, CDR2 FQNNGV.

This clonotype was detected only a few times. The chain carries TRBV7-9 and TRBJ1-6; D remains unclear. The CDR3 is 15 amino acids. The germline V and J ends were trimmed by 4 bases and 7 bases, with 14 bases remaining between them. The V gene's germline CDR1 is SEHNR and CDR2 FQNEAQ (reference sequence). The CDR3 DNA sequence: TGTGCCAGCAGCTCGAGAGAGACACGAAATTCACCCCTCCACTTT. It translates to CASSSRETRNSPLHF. Looking up the rest from reference TRBV7-9 and TRBJ1-6 gives the full variable domain: DTGVSQNPRHKITKRGQNVTFRCDPISEHNRLYWYRQTLGQGPEFLTYFQNEAQLEKSRLLSDRFSAERPKGSFSTLEIQRTEQGDSAMYLCASSSRETRNSPLHFGNGTRLTVT.

This clonotype was detected many times. This rearrangement joins TRBV6-6 to TRBJ2-1; D is possibly TRBD2 (7 bases). V shed 0 bases and J shed 9 bases, with 12 bases lying between them. Germline loops: CDR1 MNHNY, CDR2 SVGAGI (reference sequence). The CDR3 extends over 14 amino acids. The CDR3: CASSYSGGRGEQFF. DNA of the CDR3: TGTGCCAGCAGTTACTCGGGGGGGCGTGGTGAGCAGTTCTTC.

This chain connects TRBV6-1 to TRBJ2-7, with 12 bases that match TRBD2. The CDR3 is made up of 15 amino acids. CDR1 is MNHNS, CDR2 SASEGT, per germline. Trimming took 6 bases from V and 5 from J; bases not matched to a gene: 8. CDR3 nucleotides: TGTGCCAGCAGCCGCGGACTAGCGGGATCCCACGAGCAGTACTTC. Its translation is CASSRGLAGSHEQYF.

The chain uses TRBV20-1 and TRBJ2-2; D is perhaps TRBD1 (5 bases). The CDR3 extends over 13 amino acids. Germline CDR1 is DFQATT and CDR2 is SNEGSKA (reference sequence). Trimming removed 2 bases at V and 4 bases at J, with 8 bases between. CDR3 DNA sequence: TGCAGTGCTAGATGGACACGCACCGGGGAGCTGTTTTTT. The encoded protein is CSARWTRTGELFF.

This clonotype was recorded at least ten times. V gene TRBV7-9 combines with J gene TRBJ1-1, with D unclear. Per the germline V gene, CDR1 is SEHNR and CDR2 is FQNEAQ (reference sequence). The CDR3 length is 15 residues. V was clipped by 6 bases and J by 0 bases, with 14 bases between them. Here the CDR3 reads CASRSRTALNTEAFF. As DNA, the CDR3 is TGTGCCAGCAGATCCCGGACGGCCCTGAACACTGAAGCTTTCTTT.

Comments on this clonotype: One junction end disagrees with the germline gene, perhaps due to a read error. The J gene is TRBJ2-1, the V gene TRBV2; D may be TRBD2 (6 bases). Germline CDR1 and CDR2: SNHLY and FYNNEI. This CDR3 has 14 amino acids. DNA of the CDR3: TGTGCCAGCAGTGTGGAGGGCCCCTACAATGAGCAGTGCTTC. This translates into CASSVEGPYNEQCF.